This T cell receptor (beta chain) was found in a study of T cell repertoires in cytomegalovirus infection. At the level of the study: CMV infection plus the matching HLA type was flagged by public TCR beta signatures. Whole-study findings and limits: The ex vivo response was dominated by HLA-C-restricted CMV-specific TCR beta clonotypes. Accumulated public TCR beta family frequency recognized individuals carrying CMV together with the relevant HLA.

TCRdb independently ran MiXCR on the reads; one entry per CDR3 protein. The sample includes some 110,000 distinct CDR3 sequences, 10% of them seen just once. The sample holds many counts of this clonotype. As yet, its antigen is unknown. Losses at the gene ends were 3 bases for V and 1 base for J; bases not matched to a gene: 5. Germline CDR1 and CDR2: DFQATT and SNEGSKA (reference sequence). The CDR3 is 15 amino acids. The rearrangement links TRBV20-1 to TRBJ2-3; 9 positions match TRBD1. The origin of this receptor is a human donor in good health (CMV status not recorded). Some clones in this sample may be carry-over from other donors' samples. Sequencing input: PBMCs, sequenced either directly or after in vitro stimulation (not recorded which). This CDR3 is CSASQDRGRTDTQYF. DNA of the CDR3: TGCAGTGCTAGTCAGGACAGGGGCCGCACAGATACGCAGTATTTT.